This T cell receptor beta chain appears in the sequencing data of a study of Graves' ophthalmopathy and Graves' hyperthyroidism. General observations from the study: Most expanded clonotypes from thyroid (those above 0.001 frequency) were also found in blood. At about 69% sensitivity and 72.22% specificity, the model predicted progression of the ophthalmopathy.

Ophthalmopathy in the donors was of moderate-to-severe activity, with CAS ≥3, NOSPECS ≥4 and duration under 3 months. Patients with other autoimmune diseases, uncontrolled infections, pregnancy or lactation were excluded. Transcripts of RNA were the source for amplifying TCR beta CDR3 regions. The workflow started with a first-round RT-PCR run with HTBI primers and then moved on to a second-round multiplex PCR. TCRdb reprocessed the multiplex PCR reads with MiXCR, giving one entry per CDR3 protein. The repertoire includes almost 750,000 distinct CDR3 sequences, roughly two fifths of them detected once, and less than 55% sits in the top ten. The CDR3 runs 14 residues. Germline CDR1 reads SQVTM; CDR2 reads ANQGSEA. V dropped 2 bases and J dropped 6; count of bases not matched to a gene: 8. This clonotype was observed once. The antigen remains undetermined.

The source of this sequence is an adult man with Graves' ophthalmopathy. The gene calls are TRBV29-1 and TRBJ2-7, with 9 bases fitting TRBD1. The specimen was peripheral blood. The CDR3 nucleotides read TGCAGCGTTGAACCCGGGACAGGGACGGTCGAGCAGTACTTC. Its protein product is CSVEPGTGTVEQYF.